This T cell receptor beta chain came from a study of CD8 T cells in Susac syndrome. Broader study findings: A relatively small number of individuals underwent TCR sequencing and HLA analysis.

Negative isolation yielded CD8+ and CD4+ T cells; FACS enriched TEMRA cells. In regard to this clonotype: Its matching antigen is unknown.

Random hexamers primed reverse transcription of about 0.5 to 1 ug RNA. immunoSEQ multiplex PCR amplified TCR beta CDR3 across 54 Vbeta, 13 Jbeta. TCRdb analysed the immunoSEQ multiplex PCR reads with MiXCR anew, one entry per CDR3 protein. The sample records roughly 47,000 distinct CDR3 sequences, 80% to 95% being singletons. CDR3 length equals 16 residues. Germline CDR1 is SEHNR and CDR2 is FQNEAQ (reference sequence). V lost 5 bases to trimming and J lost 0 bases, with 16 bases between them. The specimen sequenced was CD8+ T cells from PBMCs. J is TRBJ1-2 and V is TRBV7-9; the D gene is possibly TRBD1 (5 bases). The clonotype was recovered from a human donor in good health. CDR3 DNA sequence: TGTGCCAGCAGCCGACGACAGAGGGAAGCTAACTATGGCTACACCTTC. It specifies CASSRRQREANYGYTF.